This TCR beta chain was documented in a study of cytomegalovirus exposure and HLA in healthy donors. Study findings and constraints: A further, later analysis showed that HLA-associated TCR beta chains (compared with equally common others) were more clonally expanded. According to reports, the classifier identified cytomegalovirus status with high specificity and sensitivity. An analysis done earlier found most TCR beta V segments productive about 87% or about 30% of the time. Most sequenced TCRs were rare (though some public TCRs occurred in many donors).

Regarding this clone: Its antigen is still unknown.

V shed 7 bases, J shed 5 bases, and the junction held 9 bases outside the gene matches. The germline V gene encodes CDR1 MNHEY and CDR2 SVGAGI. This CDR3 has 14 amino acids. Primers included in the PCR were 60 Vbeta and 13 Jbeta primers. The data were produced by immunoSEQ multiplex PCR, yet TCRdb's version contains in-frame clones alone and is incomplete. The table lists roughly 140,000 clones, 80% to 85% of them singletons. The chain couples TRBV6-5 to TRBJ1-1; 8 bases are shared with TRBD1. What was sequenced was PBMCs. The clonotype originates from a male donor in good health and CMV-seronegative. The CDR3 reads CASTTGQERTEAFF. DNA for the CDR3: TGTGCCAGCACTACGGGACAGGAAAGAACTGAAGCTTTCTTT.